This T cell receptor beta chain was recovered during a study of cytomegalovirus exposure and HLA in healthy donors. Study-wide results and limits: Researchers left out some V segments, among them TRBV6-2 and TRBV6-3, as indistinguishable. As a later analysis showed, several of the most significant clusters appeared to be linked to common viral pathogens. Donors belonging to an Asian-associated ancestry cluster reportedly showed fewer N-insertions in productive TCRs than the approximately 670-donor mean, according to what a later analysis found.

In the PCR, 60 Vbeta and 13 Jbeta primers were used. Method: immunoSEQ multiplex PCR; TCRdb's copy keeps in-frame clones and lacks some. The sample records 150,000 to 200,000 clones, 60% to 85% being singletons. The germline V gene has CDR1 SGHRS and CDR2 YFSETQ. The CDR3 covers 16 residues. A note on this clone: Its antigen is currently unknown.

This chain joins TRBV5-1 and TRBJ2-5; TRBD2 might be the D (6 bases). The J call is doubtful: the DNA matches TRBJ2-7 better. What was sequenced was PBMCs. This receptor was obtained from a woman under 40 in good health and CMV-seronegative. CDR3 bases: TGCGCCAGCAGCTTGGCCCCGGGGGTGAGCTCCTACGAGCAGTACTTC. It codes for CASSLAPGVSSYEQYF.